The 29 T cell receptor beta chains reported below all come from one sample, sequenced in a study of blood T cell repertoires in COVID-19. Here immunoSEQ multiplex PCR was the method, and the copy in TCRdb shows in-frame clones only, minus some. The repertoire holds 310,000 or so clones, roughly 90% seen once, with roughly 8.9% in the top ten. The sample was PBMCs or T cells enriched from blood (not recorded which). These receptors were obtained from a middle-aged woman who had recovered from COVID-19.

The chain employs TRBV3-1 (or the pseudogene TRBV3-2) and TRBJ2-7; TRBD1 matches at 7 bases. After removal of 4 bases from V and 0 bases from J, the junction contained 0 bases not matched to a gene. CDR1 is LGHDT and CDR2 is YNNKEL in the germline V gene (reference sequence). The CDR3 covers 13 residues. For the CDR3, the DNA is TGTGCCAGCAGCCGGGACAGCTCCTACGAGCAGTACTTC. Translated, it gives CASSRDSSYEQYF.

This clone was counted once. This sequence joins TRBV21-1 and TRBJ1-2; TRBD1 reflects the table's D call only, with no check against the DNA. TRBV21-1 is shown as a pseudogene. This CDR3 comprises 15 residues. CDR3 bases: TGTGCCAGCAGCCAAGAGAACAGGGGAAAGGATGGCTACACCTTC. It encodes CASSQENRGKDGYTF.

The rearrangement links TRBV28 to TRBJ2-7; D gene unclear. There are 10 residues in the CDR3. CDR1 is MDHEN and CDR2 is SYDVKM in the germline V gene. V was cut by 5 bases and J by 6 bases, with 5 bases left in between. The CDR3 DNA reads TGTGCCAGCAGTCACGGCGAGCAGTACTTC. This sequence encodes CASSHGEQYF.

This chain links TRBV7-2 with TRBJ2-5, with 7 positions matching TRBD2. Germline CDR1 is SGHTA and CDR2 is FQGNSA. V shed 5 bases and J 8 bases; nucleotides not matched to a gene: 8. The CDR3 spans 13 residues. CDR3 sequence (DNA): TGTGCCAGCAGCCGGGACTGGGGGGGAACCCAGTACTTC. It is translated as CASSRDWGGTQYF.

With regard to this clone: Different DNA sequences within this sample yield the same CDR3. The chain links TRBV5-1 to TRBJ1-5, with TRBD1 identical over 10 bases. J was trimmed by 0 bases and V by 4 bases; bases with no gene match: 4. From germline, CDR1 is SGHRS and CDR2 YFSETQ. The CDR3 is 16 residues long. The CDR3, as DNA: TGCGCCAGCAGCCAGGGGACAGGGGATAGCAATCAGCCCCAGCATTTT. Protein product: CASSQGTGDSNQPQHF.

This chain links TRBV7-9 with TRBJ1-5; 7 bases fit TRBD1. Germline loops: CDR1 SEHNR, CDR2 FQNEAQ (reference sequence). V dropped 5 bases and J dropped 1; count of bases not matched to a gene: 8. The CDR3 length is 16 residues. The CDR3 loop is CASSAPGGGSNQPQHF. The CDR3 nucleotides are TGTGCCAGCAGCGCCCCAGGGGGAGGAAGCAATCAGCCCCAGCATTTT.

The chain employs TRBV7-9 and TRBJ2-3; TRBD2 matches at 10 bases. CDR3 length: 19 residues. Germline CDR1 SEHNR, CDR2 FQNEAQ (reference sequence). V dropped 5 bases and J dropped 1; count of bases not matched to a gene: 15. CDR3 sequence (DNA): TGTGCCAGCAGCCCTCGGGACCCCCTAGCGGGGGTGGGCACAGATACGCAGTATTTT. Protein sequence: CASSPRDPLAGVGTDTQYF.

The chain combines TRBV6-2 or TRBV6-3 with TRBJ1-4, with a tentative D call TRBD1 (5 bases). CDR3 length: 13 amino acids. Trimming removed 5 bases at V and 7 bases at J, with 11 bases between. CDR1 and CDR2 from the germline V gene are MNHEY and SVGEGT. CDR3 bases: TGTGCCAGCAGTACGGGACTTGGTGAAAAACTGTTTTTT. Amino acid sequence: CASSTGLGEKLFF.

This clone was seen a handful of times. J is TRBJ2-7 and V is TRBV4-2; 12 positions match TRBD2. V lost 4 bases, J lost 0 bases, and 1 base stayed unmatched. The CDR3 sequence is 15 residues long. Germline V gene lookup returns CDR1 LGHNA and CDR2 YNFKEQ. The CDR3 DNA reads TGTGCCAGCAGCCCGACTAGCGGGGGCTCCTACGAGCAGTACTTC. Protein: CASSPTSGGSYEQYF.

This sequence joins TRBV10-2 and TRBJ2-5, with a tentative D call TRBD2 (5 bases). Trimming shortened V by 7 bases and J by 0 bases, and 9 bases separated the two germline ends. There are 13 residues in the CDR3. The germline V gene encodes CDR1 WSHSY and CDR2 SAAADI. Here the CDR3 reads CASKRGYQETQYF. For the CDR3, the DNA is TGCGCCAGCAAGCGCGGGTACCAAGAGACCCAGTACTTC.

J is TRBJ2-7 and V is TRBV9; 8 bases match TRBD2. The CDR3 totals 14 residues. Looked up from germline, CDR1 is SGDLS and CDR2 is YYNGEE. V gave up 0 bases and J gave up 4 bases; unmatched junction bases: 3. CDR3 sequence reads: CASSVESGSYEQYF. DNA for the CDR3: TGTGCCAGCAGCGTAGAAAGCGGGAGTTACGAGCAGTACTTC.

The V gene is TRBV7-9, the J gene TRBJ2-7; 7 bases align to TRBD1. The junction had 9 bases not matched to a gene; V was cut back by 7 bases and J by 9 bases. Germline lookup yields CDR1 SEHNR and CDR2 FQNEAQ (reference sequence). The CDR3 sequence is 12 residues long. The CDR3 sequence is CASMNRGERQYF. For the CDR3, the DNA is TGTGCCAGCATGAACAGGGGAGAGAGGCAGTACTTC.

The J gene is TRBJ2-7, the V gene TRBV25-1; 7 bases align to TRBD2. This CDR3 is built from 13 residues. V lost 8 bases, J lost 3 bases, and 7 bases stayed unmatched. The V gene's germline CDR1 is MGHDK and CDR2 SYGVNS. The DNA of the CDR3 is TGTGCCAGCCGGCGGGAGTCCCACTACGAGCAGTACTTC. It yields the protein CASRRESHYEQYF.

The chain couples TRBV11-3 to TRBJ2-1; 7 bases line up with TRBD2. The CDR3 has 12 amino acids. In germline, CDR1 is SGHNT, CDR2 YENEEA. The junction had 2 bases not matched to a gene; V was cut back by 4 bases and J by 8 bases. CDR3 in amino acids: CASSSSGDEQFF. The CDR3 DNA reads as TGTGCCAGCAGCTCCAGCGGGGATGAGCAGTTCTTC. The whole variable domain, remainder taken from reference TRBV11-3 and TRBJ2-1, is EAGVVQSPRYKIIEKKQPVAFWCNPISGHNTLYWYLQNLGQGPELLIRYENEEAVDDSQLPKDRFSAERLKGVDSTLKIQPAELGDSAVYLCASSSSGDEQFFGPGTRLTVL.

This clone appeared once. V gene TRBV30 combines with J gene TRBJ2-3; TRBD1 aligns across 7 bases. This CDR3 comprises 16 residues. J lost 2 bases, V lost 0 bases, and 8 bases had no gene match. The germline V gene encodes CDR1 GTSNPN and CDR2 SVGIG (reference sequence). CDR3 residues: CAWSVLGQSYTDTQYF. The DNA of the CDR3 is TGTGCCTGGAGTGTACTGGGACAGAGCTACACAGATACGCAGTATTTT.

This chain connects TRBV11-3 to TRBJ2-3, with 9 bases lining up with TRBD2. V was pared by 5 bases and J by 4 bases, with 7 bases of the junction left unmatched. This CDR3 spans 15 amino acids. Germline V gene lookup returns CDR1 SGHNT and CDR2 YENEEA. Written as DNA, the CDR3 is TGTGCCAGCAGCCTAGCGGGGACAGCCGCAGATACGCAGTATTTT. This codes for CASSLAGTAADTQYF.

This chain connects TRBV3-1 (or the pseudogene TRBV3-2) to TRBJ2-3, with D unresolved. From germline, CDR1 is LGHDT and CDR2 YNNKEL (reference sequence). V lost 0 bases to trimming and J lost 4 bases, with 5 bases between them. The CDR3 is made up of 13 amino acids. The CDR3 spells CASSQDGPDTQYF. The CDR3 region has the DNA TGTGCCAGCAGCCAAGATGGGCCAGATACGCAGTATTTT.

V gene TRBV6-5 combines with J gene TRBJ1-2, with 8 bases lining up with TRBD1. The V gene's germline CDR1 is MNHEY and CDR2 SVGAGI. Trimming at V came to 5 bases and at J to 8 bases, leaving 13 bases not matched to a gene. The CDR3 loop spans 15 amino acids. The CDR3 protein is CASSQSLDRAIGYTF. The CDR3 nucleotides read TGTGCCAGCAGTCAGTCTCTGGACAGGGCCATAGGCTACACCTTC.

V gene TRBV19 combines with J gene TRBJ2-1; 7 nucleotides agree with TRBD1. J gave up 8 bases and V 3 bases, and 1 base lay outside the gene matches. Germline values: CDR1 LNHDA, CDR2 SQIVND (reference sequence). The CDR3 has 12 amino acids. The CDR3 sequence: CASSIDRDEQFF. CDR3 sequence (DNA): TGTGCCAGTAGTATTGACAGGGATGAGCAGTTCTTC.

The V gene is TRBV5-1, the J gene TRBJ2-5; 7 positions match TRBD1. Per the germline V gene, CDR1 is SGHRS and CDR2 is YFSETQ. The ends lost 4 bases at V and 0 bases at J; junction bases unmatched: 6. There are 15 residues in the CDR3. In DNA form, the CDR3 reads TGCGCCAGCAGCCGCCCGACAGGGTACCAAGAGACCCAGTACTTC. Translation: CASSRPTGYQETQYF.

CDR3 amino acids: CASSATGNDGSPLHF. The CDR3 bases are TGTGCCAGTAGTGCAACAGGGAATGATGGTTCACCCCTCCACTTT. The J gene is TRBJ1-6, the V gene TRBV19, with a tentative D call TRBD1 (6 bases). This CDR3 region has 15 residues. V lost 5 bases and J lost 9, with 17 bases in between. Germline V gene data show CDR1 as LNHDA and CDR2 as SQIVND (reference sequence).

CDR3 nucleotides: TGTGCCAGCAGCTACGGGTACGAGCAGTACTTC. Encoded protein: CASSYGYEQYF. V and J are TRBV5-6 and TRBJ2-7; D is unclear. This CDR3 has 11 residues. Trimming left V 3 bases short and J 4 bases short, with 5 bases between. Germline-derived CDR1 and CDR2 are SGHDT and YYEEEE.

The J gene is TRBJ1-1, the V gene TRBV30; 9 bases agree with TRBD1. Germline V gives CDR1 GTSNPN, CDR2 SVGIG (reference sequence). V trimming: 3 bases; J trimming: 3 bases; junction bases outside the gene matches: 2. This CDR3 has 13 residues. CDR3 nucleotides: TGTGCCTGGAGAGGGACAGGGTACACTGAAGCTTTCTTT. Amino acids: CAWRGTGYTEAFF. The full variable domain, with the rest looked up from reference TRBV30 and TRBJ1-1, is SQTIHQWPATLVQPVGSPLSLECTVEGTSNPNLYWYRQAAGRGLQLLFYSVGIGQISSEVPQNLSASRPQDRQFILSSKKLLLSDSGFYLCAWRGTGYTEAFFGQGTRLTVV.

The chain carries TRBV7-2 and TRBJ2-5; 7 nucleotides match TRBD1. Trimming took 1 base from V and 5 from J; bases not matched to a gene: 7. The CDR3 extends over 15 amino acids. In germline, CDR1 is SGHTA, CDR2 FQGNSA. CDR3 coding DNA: TGTGCCAGCAGCTTAGTTACAGGGGCCCAGGAGACCCAGTACTTC. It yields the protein CASSLVTGAQETQYF. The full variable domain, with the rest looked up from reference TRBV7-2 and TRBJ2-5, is GAGVSQSPSNKVTEKGKDVELRCDPISGHTALYWYRQSLGQGLEFLIYFQGNSAPDKSGLPSDRFSAERTGGSVSTLTIQRTQQEDSAVYLCASSLVTGAQETQYFGPGTRLLVL.

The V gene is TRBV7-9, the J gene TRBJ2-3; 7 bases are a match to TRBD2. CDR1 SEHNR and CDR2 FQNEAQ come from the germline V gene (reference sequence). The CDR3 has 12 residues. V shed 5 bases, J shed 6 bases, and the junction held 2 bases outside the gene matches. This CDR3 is CASSETSDTQYF. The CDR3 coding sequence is TGTGCCAGCAGCGAGACTAGCGATACGCAGTATTTT.

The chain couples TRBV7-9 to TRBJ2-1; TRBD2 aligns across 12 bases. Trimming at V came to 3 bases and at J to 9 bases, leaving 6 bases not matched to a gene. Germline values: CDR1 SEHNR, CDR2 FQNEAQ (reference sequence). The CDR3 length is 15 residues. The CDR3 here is CASSLLAGGQSEQFF. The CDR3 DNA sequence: TGTGCCAGCAGCTTGCTAGCGGGAGGGCAAAGTGAGCAGTTCTTC.

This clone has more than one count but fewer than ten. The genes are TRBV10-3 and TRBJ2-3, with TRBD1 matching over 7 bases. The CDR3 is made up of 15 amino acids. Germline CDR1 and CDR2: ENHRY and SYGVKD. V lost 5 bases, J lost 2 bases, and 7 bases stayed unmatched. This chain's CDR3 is CAISSDRSITDTQYF. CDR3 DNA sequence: TGTGCCATCAGTTCGGACAGGAGTATCACAGATACGCAGTATTTT.

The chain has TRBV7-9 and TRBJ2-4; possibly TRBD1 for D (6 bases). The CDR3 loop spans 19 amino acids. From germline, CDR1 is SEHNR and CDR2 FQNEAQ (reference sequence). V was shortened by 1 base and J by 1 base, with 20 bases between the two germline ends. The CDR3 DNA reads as TGTGCCAGCAGCTTAGAAGGGTCTACAGGGAAGCTGGCCAAAAACATTCAGTACTTC. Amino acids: CASSLEGSTGKLAKNIQYF. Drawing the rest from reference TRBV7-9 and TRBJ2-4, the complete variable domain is DTGVSQNPRHKITKRGQNVTFRCDPISEHNRLYWYRQTLGQGPEFLTYFQNEAQLEKSRLLSDRFSAERPKGSFSTLEIQRTEQGDSAMYLCASSLEGSTGKLAKNIQYFGAGTRLSVL.

The CDR3 DNA follows: TGCAGCGTGGAACCCGCCAGGGGGCCGAGTGGCTACACCTTC. Encoded protein: CSVEPARGPSGYTF. This chain connects TRBV29-1 to TRBJ1-2; 8 bases align to TRBD1. The V gene end was trimmed by 6 bases and the J gene end by 7 bases; junction bases not matched to a gene: 13. Germline loops: CDR1 SQVTM, CDR2 ANQGSEA. The CDR3 contains 14 residues.